These 25 T cell receptor beta chains were sequenced from one sample in a study of T-cell memory formation after mild COVID-19. From the 5' RACE reads, TCRdb called clonotypes with MiXCR, one entry per CDR3 protein. The table records roughly 550,000 distinct CDR3 sequences, roughly 20% of them present only once. Sequenced: PBMCs or a T cell subset sorted from them (not recorded which). These TCRs come from an adult woman who had mild COVID-19 (a few samples of this study predate the infection). Cell type and time point are not known.

This clonotype occurred a few times. The chain carries TRBV18 and TRBJ2-5, with D possibly being TRBD1 (5 bases). V lost 2 bases and J 1 base, leaving 8 bases between the germline ends. The CDR3 runs 14 residues. Per the germline V gene, CDR1 is KGHSH and CDR2 is LQKENI. The CDR3 sequence: CASSPATAQETQYF. CDR3 bases: TGTGCCAGCTCACCAGCGACAGCCCAAGAGACCCAGTACTTC.

Only a few counts were recorded for this clonotype. This chain links TRBV27 with TRBJ2-7, with TRBD2 matching over 10 bases. The trim removed 2 bases at V and 0 bases at J, leaving 7 bases unmatched. Germline loops: CDR1 MNHEY, CDR2 SMNVEV (reference sequence). This CDR3 contains 17 residues. The CDR3 sequence: CASSLARTSGPSYEQYF. CDR3 in DNA: TGTGCCAGCAGTTTAGCCCGGACTAGCGGACCCTCCTACGAGCAGTACTTC.

This chain joins TRBV27 and TRBJ1-1, with D perhaps TRBD1 (6 bases). This CDR3 contains 14 residues. Germline V gene lookup returns CDR1 MNHEY and CDR2 SMNVEV (reference sequence). Trimming pared 0 bases from V and 5 bases from J, leaving 10 bases between. CDR3 protein: CASSLSPGATEAFF. The CDR3 nucleotides are TGTGCCAGCAGTTTATCCCCAGGGGCAACTGAAGCTTTCTTT.

This clonotype was counted a few times. The chain recombines TRBV29-1 with TRBJ2-7; D is tentatively TRBD1 or TRBD2 (5 bases each). The V end was cut by 8 bases, the J end by 7 bases, with 15 bases between. The CDR3 has 11 amino acids. In germline, CDR1 is SQVTM, CDR2 ANQGSEA. The CDR3 region has the DNA TGCAGCACCAACCTAGGGGAGGAGCAGTACTTC. Translation gives CSTNLGEEQYF.

This clonotype has a handful of counts. The chain links TRBV7-8 to TRBJ2-7; 10 nucleotides line up with TRBD2. CDR1 and CDR2 (germline): SGHVS, FQNEAQ. The V segment lost 2 bases and the J segment 4 bases; nucleotides outside the gene matches: 5. The CDR3 has 15 residues. CDR3 DNA: TGTGCCAGCAGCTTATCGCTAGCGGGGGTATACGAGCAGTACTTC. Encoded protein: CASSLSLAGVYEQYF.

This clonotype was seen more than once but under ten times. This chain uses TRBV7-9 with TRBJ2-7, with 7 bases lining up with TRBD1. Trimming at V came to 5 bases and at J to 2 bases, leaving 15 bases not matched to a gene. The CDR3 contains 17 residues. CDR1 is SEHNR, CDR2 FQNEAQ, per germline (reference sequence). The DNA of the CDR3 is TGTGCCAGCAGCAACTGGACAGGCTATGACCTCCCCTACGAGCAGTACTTC. Protein sequence: CASSNWTGYDLPYEQYF.

This clonotype was found a few times. The chain joins TRBV11-2 to TRBJ2-3, with D perhaps TRBD2 (7 bases). From germline, CDR1 is SGHAT and CDR2 FQNNGV. This CDR3 spans 13 amino acids. Trimming removed 8 bases from V and 4 bases from J, with 13 bases in between. The CDR3 sequence: CASAKGGADTQYF. DNA of the CDR3: TGTGCCAGCGCCAAAGGGGGGGCAGATACGCAGTATTTT.

This clonotype was seen more than once but under ten times. This sequence joins TRBV27 and TRBJ2-3, with 11 bases matching TRBD1. From germline, CDR1 is MNHEY and CDR2 SMNVEV (reference sequence). The V segment lost 5 bases and the J segment 7 bases; nucleotides outside the gene matches: 8. The CDR3 consists of 15 residues. This CDR3 reads CASSGGTGGRYTQYF. DNA of the CDR3: TGTGCCAGCAGTGGCGGGACAGGGGGACGATATACGCAGTATTTT.

This clonotype came up a few times. This chain links TRBV9 with TRBJ2-7, with D possibly matching TRBD1 (6 bases). The CDR3 is made up of 12 amino acids. The germline gives CDR1 SGDLS, CDR2 YYNGEE. Trimming took 3 bases from V and 3 from J, leaving 7 bases between them. CDR3 loop: CASSGQDYEQYF. In DNA form, the CDR3 reads TGTGCCAGCAGCGGACAGGACTACGAGCAGTACTTC.

This clonotype was observed a single time. J is TRBJ2-3 and V is TRBV7-9; TRBD2 aligns across 13 bases. The length of the CDR3 is 18 residues. The trim removed 5 bases at V and 5 bases at J, leaving 13 bases unmatched. Germline loops: CDR1 SEHNR, CDR2 FQNEAQ (reference sequence). CDR3 sequence: CASSPALRTSGRGDTQYF. The CDR3 DNA reads TGTGCCAGCAGCCCAGCACTTAGGACTAGCGGGAGAGGAGATACGCAGTATTTT.

The rearrangement uses TRBV7-8 and TRBJ2-2; 9 positions match TRBD1. The CDR3 extends over 15 amino acids. CDR1 is SGHVS, CDR2 FQNEAQ, per germline. V gave up 3 bases and J gave up 3 bases; unmatched junction bases: 2. CDR3 loop: CASSFTGGHTGELFF. In DNA, the CDR3 is TGTGCCAGCAGCTTCACAGGGGGCCACACCGGGGAGCTGTTTTTT.

This clonotype has more than one count but fewer than ten. The V gene is TRBV25-1, the J gene TRBJ2-6; D unclear. Germline V lookup: CDR1 MGHDK, CDR2 SYGVNS. V lost 3 bases to trimming and J lost 1 base, with 7 bases between them. The CDR3 is made up of 15 amino acids. CDR3 coding DNA: TGTGCCAGCAGTGAGGTGGGGTCTGGGGCCAACGTCCTGACTTTC. Its translation: CASSEVGSGANVLTF.

The chain employs TRBV24-1 and TRBJ2-2; D is possibly TRBD1 (6 bases). Per germline, CDR1 KGHDR and CDR2 SFDVKD. With 7 bases removed from V and 1 base from J, the gap between germline ends came to 15 bases. This CDR3 region has 16 residues. CDR3 amino acids: CATSRDRPLNTGELFF. The DNA for the CDR3 is TGTGCCACCAGCCGAGACAGGCCGCTGAACACCGGGGAGCTGTTTTTT.

The V and J genes are TRBV3-1 and TRBJ2-7, with TRBD1 matching 8 bases. Germline CDR1 LGHDT, CDR2 YNNKEL (reference sequence). The CDR3 has 14 amino acids. With 3 bases clipped from V and 7 bases from J, the junction kept 8 bases outside the gene matches. The CDR3 DNA follows: TGTGCCAGCAGCCACCGACAGGGGAAAGGGGAGCAGTACTTC. This codes for CASSHRQGKGEQYF.

The rearrangement joins TRBV12-3 or TRBV12-4 to TRBJ1-5, with TRBD1 as a possible D gene (5 bases). V shed 3 bases and J shed 7 bases, with 16 bases lying between them. The CDR3 loop spans 15 amino acids. The CDR3 loop reads CASSFGGESGQPQHF. The CDR3 DNA is TGTGCCAGCAGTTTTGGGGGGGAATCAGGGCAGCCCCAGCATTTT.

This clonotype has ten or more counts. This sequence joins TRBV5-1 and TRBJ1-1, with D possibly matching TRBD1 (5 bases). The CDR3 consists of 14 residues. CDR1 and CDR2 (germline): SGHRS, YFSETQ. V was shortened by 0 bases and J by 4 bases, with 10 bases between the two germline ends. In DNA, the CDR3 is TGCGCCAGCAGCTTGGAAGGGACCGGCACTGAAGCTTTCTTT. Translated: CASSLEGTGTEAFF.

A few counts support this clonotype. The chain has TRBV20-1 and TRBJ2-4; 13 nucleotides agree with TRBD2. The germline V gene encodes CDR1 DFQATT and CDR2 SNEGSKA (reference sequence). V lost 5 bases, J lost 7 bases, and 11 bases stayed unmatched. The CDR3 length is 16 residues. In DNA, the CDR3 is TGCAGTGCTGACATCGGACTAGCGGGAGTGTGGAACATTCAGTACTTC. This codes for CSADIGLAGVWNIQYF.

This clonotype was seen more than once but under ten times. V is TRBV20-1 and J is TRBJ2-7; D possibly corresponds to TRBD2 (5 bases). V was shortened by 6 bases and J by 2 bases, with 8 bases between the two germline ends. CDR3 length: 11 amino acids. Germline V CDR1 and CDR2: DFQATT, SNEGSKA (reference sequence). Written as DNA, the CDR3 is TGCAGTGCCCCGCGGGCCTACGAGCAGTACTTC. This translates into CSAPRAYEQYF.

The chain couples TRBV11-3 to TRBJ2-1, with 8 bases matching TRBD2. The length of the CDR3 is 16 residues. After removal of 5 bases from V and 2 bases from J, the junction contained 8 bases not matched to a gene. The germline CDR1 and CDR2 sequences are SGHNT and YENEEA. The CDR3 DNA follows: TGTGCCAGCAGCGGAGCGGGAGTAGTCCCCTACAATGAGCAGTTCTTC. As protein: CASSGAGVVPYNEQFF.

The table lists this clonotype with a few counts. This chain connects TRBV13 to TRBJ1-2, with D perhaps TRBD1 (6 bases). The CDR3 runs 15 residues. Germline V gene lookup returns CDR1 PRHDT and CDR2 FYEKMQ (reference sequence). V gave up 0 bases and J gave up 1 base, with 9 bases separating them. The CDR3 nucleotides are TGTGCCAGCAGCTTAGGCGGGACACTTAACTATGGCTACACCTTC. Translating it yields CASSLGGTLNYGYTF.

The chain employs TRBV20-1 and TRBJ2-4, with D possibly TRBD2 on 6 matching bases. The CDR3 is 16 residues long. Per germline, CDR1 DFQATT and CDR2 SNEGSKA (reference sequence). Trimming pared 1 base from V and 6 bases from J, leaving 19 bases between. In DNA form, the CDR3 reads TGCAGTGCTAGAGTAAGGCCGGGACTGTTGACAAACATTCAGTACTTC. The encoded protein is CSARVRPGLLTNIQYF.

In this sample, this clonotype turned up a few times. Relative to the germline gene, one junction end is altered; a read error may explain this. V and J are TRBV7-7 and TRBJ2-1; D is possibly TRBD2 (5 bases). This CDR3 contains 16 residues. Per germline, CDR1 SSHAT and CDR2 FNYEAQ (reference sequence). The CDR3 is CASSLVGSGDSNEQFF. In DNA, the CDR3 is TGTGCTAGCAGCTTAGTTGGCAGCGGAGACTCCAATGAGCAGTTCTTC. Complete variable domain (other parts from reference TRBV7-7 and TRBJ2-1): GAGVSQSPRYKVTKRGQDVTLRCDPISSHATLYWYQQALGQGPEFLTYFNYEAQPDKSGLPSDRFSAERPEGSISTLTIQRTEQRDSAMYRCASSLVGSGDSNEQFFGPGTRLTVL.

The CDR3 here is CASSFRLDLIHEQFF. The CDR3, as DNA: TGTGCCAGCAGCTTCAGACTAGATCTGATCCATGAGCAGTTCTTC. The chain uses TRBV7-9 and TRBJ2-1, with D perhaps matching TRBD2 (6 bases). This CDR3 region has 15 residues. The V end was cut by 3 bases, the J end by 8 bases, with 17 bases between. In germline, CDR1 is SEHNR, CDR2 FQNEAQ (reference sequence).

This clonotype was detected a few times. The chain recombines TRBV6-5 with TRBJ2-7; 14 positions match TRBD2. In germline, CDR1 is MNHEY, CDR2 SVGAGI. V shed 7 bases and J 6 bases; nucleotides not matched to a gene: 11. This CDR3 is built from 16 residues. The CDR3 loop is CASTPGLAGVLGEQYF. For the CDR3, the DNA is TGTGCCAGCACCCCGGGACTAGCGGGAGTCCTCGGCGAGCAGTACTTC.

The J gene is TRBJ2-1, the V gene TRBV12-3 or TRBV12-4; D remains unclear. CDR3 length: 12 amino acids. Trimming shortened V by 6 bases and J by 10 bases, and 13 bases separated the two germline ends. The CDR3 here is CASRPNTGEQFF. CDR3 DNA sequence: TGTGCCAGCAGACCCAACACTGGGGAGCAGTTCTTC.